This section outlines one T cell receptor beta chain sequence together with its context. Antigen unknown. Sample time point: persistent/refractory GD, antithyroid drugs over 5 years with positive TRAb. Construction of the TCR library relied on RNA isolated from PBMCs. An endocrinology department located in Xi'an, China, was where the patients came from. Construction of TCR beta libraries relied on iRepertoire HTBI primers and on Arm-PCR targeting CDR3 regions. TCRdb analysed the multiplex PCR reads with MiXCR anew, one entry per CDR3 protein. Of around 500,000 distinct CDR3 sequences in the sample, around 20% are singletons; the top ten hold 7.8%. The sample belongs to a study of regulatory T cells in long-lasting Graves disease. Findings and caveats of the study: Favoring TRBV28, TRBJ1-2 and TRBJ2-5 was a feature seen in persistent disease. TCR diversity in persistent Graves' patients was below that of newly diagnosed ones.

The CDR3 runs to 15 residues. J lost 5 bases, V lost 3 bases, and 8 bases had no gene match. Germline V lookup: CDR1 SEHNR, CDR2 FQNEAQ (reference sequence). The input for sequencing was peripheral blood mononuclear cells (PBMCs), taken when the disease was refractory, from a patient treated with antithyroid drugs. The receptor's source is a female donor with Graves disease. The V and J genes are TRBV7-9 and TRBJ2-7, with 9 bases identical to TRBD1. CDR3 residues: CASSFVDRGHHEQYF. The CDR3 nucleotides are TGTGCCAGCAGCTTCGTGGACAGGGGACACCACGAGCAGTACTTC.